Following are 20 T cell receptor delta chains from one sample sequenced in a study of gamma-delta chains in newborns, infants, children (dated by TCRdb to between 2018 and 2021). The sequencing machine was an Illumina MiSeq. TCRdb called clones afresh from the public reads with CATT; identical DNA rows were later merged. The sample table holds under 8,000 delta-chain clones, of which under 0.75% were seen once. 15% to 18% of the sample goes to the ten largest clones. Sequenced: blood. All receptors come from a child who was a newborn, infant or young child, either healthy, febrile or measles-vaccinated (not recorded which).

This clone is labeled as medium-sized. The sample holds other DNA sequences that translate to the same CDR3. The rearrangement joins TRDV2 to TRDJ1; 13 bases align to TRDD3. The CDR3 is made up of 17 amino acids. In germline, CDR1 is GEAIGNYY, CDR2 EKD. J gave up 2 bases and V 1 base, and 6 bases lay outside the gene matches. CDR3 sequence reads: CACDTVLGDTGTDKLIF. In DNA, the CDR3 is TGTGCCTGTGACACTGTACTGGGGGATACGGGGACCGATAAACTCATCTTT.

In its sample, this clone was seen a few times. One base away lies a much larger clone, so this may be a sequencing read error. The sample carries other DNA sequences with the same CDR3. The chain carries TRDV2 and TRDJ3; 10 bases are a match to TRDD3. The CDR3 consists of 20 residues. CDR1 is GEAIGNYY, CDR2 EKD, per germline. For the CDR3, the DNA is TGTGCCTGTGACACCGTACTGGGGGATTCTAGCTCCTGGGACACCCGCCAGATGTTTTTC. Residues: CACDTVLGDSSSWDTRQMFF.

This clone has a handful of counts. TCRdb records a much larger clone's protein for this DNA, with a difference at residue 16 that likely arises from a read error; the protein given is the translation of the DNA. The chain is built from TRDV2 and TRDJ3, with 10 nucleotides matching TRDD3. There are 18 residues in the CDR3. In germline, CDR1 is GEAIGNYY, CDR2 EKD. The CDR3 protein is CACVQLGDSSWDTRQTFF. In DNA form, the CDR3 reads TGTGCCTGTGTTCAGCTGGGGGATAGCTCCTGGGACACCCGACAGACGTTTTTC.

This clone was seen repeatedly, ten times or more. A read error is likely here: a far larger clone is one base away. This chain uses TRDV2 with TRDJ1; 7 bases agree with TRDD3. CDR3 length equals 13 residues. Germline V gene lookup returns CDR1 GEAIGNYY and CDR2 EKD. The DNA of the CDR3 is TGTGCCTGTGACACCTGGGGGACCGATAAACTCACCTTT. Encoded protein: CACDTWGTDKLTF.

Worth noting for this clone: A much larger clone lies a single base off, so this may be a read error. This chain joins TRDV2 and TRDJ1, with TRDD3 matching over 8 bases. Per germline, CDR1 GEAIGNYY and CDR2 EKD. This CDR3 has 15 residues. CDR3 amino acids: CACDTLGVRTDNLIF. The CDR3 nucleotides are TGTGCCTGTGACACACTGGGGGTTCGCACCGATAACCTCATCTTT.

Comments on this clone: This likely traces to a read error, being one base from a far larger clone. The sample holds other DNA sequences that translate to the same CDR3. The V and J genes are TRDV2 and TRDJ1, with TRDD3 as a possible D gene (6 bases). Germline CDR1 GEAIGNYY, CDR2 EKD. This CDR3 is 14 amino acids long. The germline V and J ends were trimmed by 4 bases and 6 bases, with 17 bases remaining between them. Here the CDR3 DNA reads TGTGCCTGTGATCCACTGGGTGATCCTTATAAACTCATCTTT. Translating it yields CACDPLGDPYKLIF.

This clone has a handful of counts. The J gene is TRDJ3, the V gene TRDV2; 11 bases are shared with TRDD3. With V trimmed by 0 bases and J by 0 bases, 6 bases remained unmatched. CDR3 length: 20 residues. Germline values: CDR1 GEAIGNYY, CDR2 EKD. CDR3 in DNA: TGTGCCTGTGACACCCCTGCTGGGGGATACCTCTCCTGGGACACCCGACAGATGTTTTTC. This sequence encodes CACDTPAGGYLSWDTRQMFF.

Comments on this clone: TCRdb shows a much larger clone's protein in place of this DNA's translation, and the two differ at residue 4, likely through a read error; the protein shown is translated from the DNA. V gene TRDV2 combines with J gene TRDJ3; 7 bases are a match to TRDD3. This CDR3 has 19 amino acids. Per the germline V gene, CDR1 is GEAIGNYY and CDR2 is EKD. The CDR3 sequence is CACGTAGGTPSWDTRQMFF. The CDR3 DNA reads TGTGCCTGTGGCACCGCTGGGGGGACCCCCTCCTGGGACACCCGACAGATGTTTTTC.

This clone was observed a handful of times. The amino acid sequence in TCRdb belongs to a much larger clone and departs from this DNA's translation at residue 8, likely a sequencing read error; the sequence shown is translated from the DNA. This chain connects TRDV2 to TRDJ3; 7 bases align to TRDD3. Per germline, CDR1 GEAIGNYY and CDR2 EKD. The CDR3 is made up of 18 amino acids. Trimming at V came to 1 base and at J to 3 bases, leaving 8 bases not matched to a gene. This chain's CDR3 is CACDTLGATNWDTRQMFF. In nucleotides, the CDR3 is TGTGCCTGTGACACGCTGGGGGCTACAAACTGGGACACCCGACAGATGTTTTTC.

This clone was seen more than once but under ten times. This DNA's translation differs at residue 14 from TCRdb's protein, which comes from a much larger clone; a read error is likely, and the protein shown is translated from the DNA. The chain has TRDV2 and TRDJ3; 13 bases match TRDD3. V trimming: 1 base; J trimming: 5 bases; junction bases outside the gene matches: 13. The CDR3 sequence is 21 residues long. Germline assignment: CDR1 GEAIGNYY and CDR2 EKD. The CDR3 spells CACDTLTGGYDFPRDTRQMFF. The CDR3 bases are TGTGCCTGTGACACTCTCACTGGGGGATACGATTTCCCCCGGGACACCCGACAGATGTTTTTC.

This clone was found a few times. At residue 4, TCRdb's protein is not the same as the translated DNA, so the protein here was read from the DNA. The gene calls are TRDV2 and TRDJ3, with D perhaps TRDD3 (6 bases). The length of the CDR3 is 19 residues. Germline V gives CDR1 GEAIGNYY, CDR2 EKD. V lost 5 bases and J lost 0, with 19 bases in between. CDR3 sequence reads: CACGTVGVSSSWDTRQMFF. The CDR3 DNA reads as TGTGCCTGTGGCACGGTGGGGGTTTCAAGCTCCTGGGACACCCGACAGATGTTTTTC.

With respect to this clone: Its ends do not fully match the called genes, so a read error is possible. The chain couples TRDV2 to TRDJ2; 13 nucleotides match TRDD3. The CDR3 is 16 amino acids. CDR1 and CDR2 from the germline V gene are GEAIGNYY and EKD. This CDR3 reads CARDTGGYALTAQLFF. The DNA for the CDR3 is TGTGCCCGTGACACTGGGGGATACGCTTTGACAGCACAACTCTTCTTT.

This clone has ten or more counts. J is TRDJ2 and V is TRDV2; the D gene is possibly TRDD2 (6 bases). Trimming shortened V by 3 bases and J by 8 bases, and 18 bases separated the two germline ends. CDR1 is GEAIGNYY and CDR2 is EKD in the germline V gene. The CDR3 consists of 15 residues. The CDR3 loop reads CACDPLGPTSAQLFF. In DNA form, the CDR3 reads TGTGCCTGTGACCCTCTTGGTCCTACGTCCGCACAACTCTTCTTT.

There are a few counts of this clone. It differs at one base from a far larger clone, so likely a read error. The rearrangement uses TRDV2 and TRDJ3; tentative D call: TRDD3 (6 bases). Per germline, CDR1 GEAIGNYY and CDR2 EKD. CDR3 length: 17 amino acids. Trimming removed 0 bases at V and 0 bases at J, with 8 bases between. The CDR3 protein is CACDTAGASWDTRQMFF. The CDR3 DNA follows: TGTGCCTGTGACACCGCTGGGGCCTCCTGGGACACCCGACAGATGTTTTTC.

This clone has only a few counts. This sequence is one base from a far larger clone and is likely a read error. Other DNA sequences within the sample encode an identical CDR3. The chain joins TRDV2 to TRDJ1; 10 bases are a match to TRDD3. The CDR3 length is 14 residues. Germline V gene data show CDR1 as GEAIGNYY and CDR2 as EKD. With V trimmed by 3 bases and J by 6 bases, 6 bases remained unmatched. As DNA, the CDR3 is TGTGCCTGTGACCCACTGGGGGATCCTTATAAACTCATCTTT. Translation gives CACDPLGDPYKLIF.

Concerning this clone: This may be a read error, as it is one base from a much larger clone. This chain connects TRDV2 to TRDJ3; TRDD3 aligns across 9 bases. The CDR3 is made up of 20 amino acids. J lost 0 bases, V lost 0 bases, and 8 bases had no gene match. Per the germline V gene, CDR1 is GEAIGNYY and CDR2 is EKD. For the CDR3, the DNA is TGTGCCTGTGACACCGTTTGGGGGATAAGTAGCTCCTGGGACACCCGACAGATGTTTTTC. Translated, it gives CACDTVWGISSSWDTRQMFF.

Comment on this clone: This clone may be a read error of a much larger clone one base away. Other nucleotide sequences in the sample specify the same CDR3. The rearrangement joins TRDV2 to TRDJ3; the match to TRDD3 covers 8 bases. The CDR3 length is 20 residues. The V and J ends lost 4 bases and 0 bases, in that order; junction bases with no gene match: 13. The germline CDR1 and CDR2 sequences are GEAIGNYY and EKD. As DNA, the CDR3 is TGTGCCTGTGATACCGGGGGACTGGGGGCCAGCTCCTGGGACACCCGACAGATGTTTTTC. Amino acids: CACDTGGLGASSWDTRQMFF.

As to this clone: This DNA translates differently at residue 3 from the TCRdb protein, which is that of a much larger clone; a read error is likely, and the protein shown is the DNA's own translation. This sequence joins TRDV2 and TRDJ3; 8 bases are a match to TRDD3. The CDR3 extends over 18 amino acids. Per the germline V gene, CDR1 is GEAIGNYY and CDR2 is EKD. DNA of the CDR3: TGTGCCCGTGACACCTGGGGGACTAGCTCCTGGGACACCCGACAGATGTTTTTC. It encodes CARDTWGTSSWDTRQMFF.

As for this clone: This may come from a read error, since a much larger clone is one base off. This chain connects TRDV2 to TRDJ2; the match to TRDD3 covers 10 bases. Germline assignment: CDR1 GEAIGNYY and CDR2 EKD. CDR3 size: 15 residues. Written as DNA, the CDR3 is TGTGCCTGTGACATACTGGGGGATCTGACAGCAGAACTCTTCTTT. This codes for CACDILGDLTAELFF.

Notes on this clone: A read error likely explains why the TCRdb protein, taken from a much larger clone, differs from this DNA's translation at residue 16; the protein shown is translated from the DNA. The V call is TRDV2, the J call TRDJ3; the D gene is possibly TRDD3 (5 bases). CDR1 and CDR2 from the germline V gene are GEAIGNYY and EKD. The CDR3 totals 18 residues. The CDR3 reads CACDTGGFRSWDTRQTFF. Written as DNA, the CDR3 is TGTGCCTGTGACACCGGGGGTTTTCGCTCCTGGGACACCCGACAGACGTTTTTC.